The next 28 T cell receptor beta chains were all read from a single sample in a study of CD8 T cell repertoires and HIV-1 epitope variants. Sequencing was performed with immunoSEQ multiplex PCR; in TCRdb, only in-frame clones are kept and a portion is missing. This sample has 90,000 or so clones, with 60% to 80% found just once. What was sequenced was uncultured baseline CD8+ T cells from peripheral blood mononuclear cells (PBMCs). These receptors were taken from a male donor with HIV.

The V and J genes are TRBV19 and TRBJ2-3; the D gene is possibly TRBD1 (6 bases). CDR3 length: 15 residues. Germline loops: CDR1 LNHDA, CDR2 SQIVND (reference sequence). Trimming pared 5 bases from V and 2 bases from J, leaving 14 bases between. This CDR3 is CASSPRDTNTDTQYF. For the CDR3, the DNA is TGTGCCAGTAGTCCCCGGGACACTAACACAGATACGCAGTATTTT. Full variable domain (outside the CDR3, taken from reference TRBV19 and TRBJ2-3): DGGITQSPKYLFRKEGQNVTLSCEQNLNHDAMYWYRQDPGQGLRLIYYSQIVNDFQKGDIAEGYSVSREKKESFPLTVTSAQKNPTAFYLCASSPRDTNTDTQYFGPGTRLTVL.

V gene TRBV19 combines with J gene TRBJ2-1; 10 nucleotides agree with TRBD2. V shed 6 bases and J 5 bases; nucleotides not matched to a gene: 7. Germline CDR1 LNHDA, CDR2 SQIVND (reference sequence). The CDR3 extends over 15 amino acids. The CDR3, as DNA: TGTGCCAGTAGCTCTAGCGGGAGTTGGGACAATGAGCAGTTCTTC. Translating it yields CASSSSGSWDNEQFF.

The rearrangement uses TRBV13 and TRBJ2-5; D is unclear. Trimming stripped 4 bases from V and 0 bases from J, with 9 bases between. The CDR3 has 14 amino acids. The germline gives CDR1 PRHDT, CDR2 FYEKMQ (reference sequence). CDR3 nucleotides: TGTGCCAGCAGCTCGCGGTCCTACCAAGAGACCCAGTACTTC. Encoded protein: CASSSRSYQETQYF.

This chain links TRBV2 with TRBJ2-7, with D possibly TRBD1 on 6 matching bases. This CDR3 is 14 amino acids long. The germline V gene has CDR1 SNHLY and CDR2 FYNNEI. V was clipped by 1 base and J by 1 base, with 8 bases between them. As DNA, the CDR3 is TGTGCCAGCAGTGAAGTTGACAGGTCCTACGAGCAGTACTTC. It codes for CASSEVDRSYEQYF.

The V call is TRBV13, the J call TRBJ2-5; 10 bases agree with TRBD2. The germline V gene has CDR1 PRHDT and CDR2 FYEKMQ (reference sequence). The trim removed 4 bases at V and 4 bases at J, leaving 9 bases unmatched. The CDR3 sequence is 16 residues long. CDR3 coding DNA: TGTGCCAGCAGCTGGGGAGCGGGAGGGCCTGGAGAGACCCAGTACTTC. Its translation: CASSWGAGGPGETQYF.

The chain joins TRBV5-1 to TRBJ2-7; 9 nucleotides line up with TRBD1. The CDR3 totals 15 residues. V lost 5 bases to trimming and J lost 3 bases; unmatched junction nucleotides: 9. Germline CDR1 is SGHRS and CDR2 is YFSETQ. CDR3 sequence: CASSWEGQGIYEQYF. CDR3 in DNA: TGCGCCAGCAGTTGGGAAGGACAGGGGATCTACGAGCAGTACTTC.

The chain employs TRBV2 and TRBJ2-7, with D possibly matching TRBD1 (6 bases). Germline V CDR1 and CDR2: SNHLY, FYNNEI. The CDR3 runs 13 residues. Trimming left V 5 bases short and J 8 bases short, with 16 bases between. The CDR3 DNA reads as TGTGCCAGCAGTTCAGCGGAAGGGGGAAAGCAGTACTTC. Its translation: CASSSAEGGKQYF.

The genes are TRBV4-3 and TRBJ1-6, with 7 nucleotides matching TRBD1. CDR1 is LGHNA, CDR2 YSLEER, per germline. CDR3 length equals 14 residues. Trimming at V came to 4 bases and at J to 6 bases, leaving 3 bases not matched to a gene. The CDR3 spells CASSPGQFNSPLHF. The DNA of the CDR3 is TGCGCCAGCAGCCCGGGACAGTTTAATTCACCCCTCCACTTT.

This chain uses TRBV7-8 with TRBJ2-7, with D possibly TRBD1 on 6 matching bases. CDR3 length equals 14 residues. In germline, CDR1 is SGHVS, CDR2 FQNEAQ. V was cut by 5 bases and J by 3 bases, with 14 bases left in between. The CDR3 sequence: CASSGGENYYEQYF. CDR3 DNA: TGTGCCAGCAGCGGGGGCGAGAACTACTACGAGCAGTACTTC.

The V and J genes are TRBV11-3 and TRBJ1-1, with D unresolved. The CDR3 is 15 amino acids. Trimming shortened V by 3 bases and J by 4 bases, and 15 bases separated the two germline ends. In germline, CDR1 is SGHNT, CDR2 YENEEA. CDR3 residues: CASSLRAGMGTEAFF. DNA for the CDR3: TGTGCCAGCAGCTTGAGGGCGGGGATGGGCACTGAAGCTTTCTTT. The entire variable domain, with the rest obtained from reference TRBV11-3 and TRBJ1-1, is as follows: EAGVVQSPRYKIIEKKQPVAFWCNPISGHNTLYWYLQNLGQGPELLIRYENEEAVDDSQLPKDRFSAERLKGVDSTLKIQPAELGDSAVYLCASSLRAGMGTEAFFGQGTRLTVV.

The gene calls are TRBV7-2 and TRBJ2-5; D unclear. The CDR3 consists of 15 residues. Trimming pared 1 base from V and 2 bases from J, leaving 11 bases between. In germline, CDR1 is SGHTA, CDR2 FQGNSA. This chain's CDR3 is CASSLELTLQETQYF. The CDR3 DNA is TGTGCCAGCAGCTTAGAACTAACTCTGCAAGAGACCCAGTACTTC.

This chain uses TRBV9 with TRBJ2-3; 13 bases are a match to TRBD2. The CDR3 extends over 18 amino acids. Germline V gives CDR1 SGDLS, CDR2 YYNGEE. Trimming at V came to 0 bases and at J to 0 bases, leaving 4 bases not matched to a gene. In nucleotides, the CDR3 is TGTGCCAGCAGCGTAGCCCCGACTAGCGGGGGGAGCACAGATACGCAGTATTTT. Amino acid sequence: CASSVAPTSGGSTDTQYF.

The gene calls are TRBV29-1 and TRBJ2-1; TRBD1 aligns across 12 bases. V lost 3 bases to trimming and J lost 6 bases; unmatched junction nucleotides: 3. The CDR3 covers 14 residues. Per germline, CDR1 SQVTM and CDR2 ANQGSEA. The CDR3 DNA reads as TGCAGCGTTGAGCGGGACAGGGGGCTCAATGAGCAGTTCTTC. It is translated as CSVERDRGLNEQFF.

The chain carries TRBV7-2 and TRBJ2-3, with D possibly being TRBD1 (5 bases). CDR3 length: 16 residues. From germline, CDR1 is SGHTA and CDR2 FQGNSA. Between the trimmed V and J ends, which lost 5 bases and 2 bases, there was a span of 17 bases. The CDR3 nucleotides are TGTGCCAGCAGCCCGGCAACAGGTGGCTCCACAGATACGCAGTATTTT. This encodes CASSPATGGSTDTQYF.

CDR3 loop: CARRLNTGELFF. The CDR3 nucleotides read TGTGCCAGGCGACTGAACACCGGGGAGCTGTTTTTT. V is TRBV7-2 and J is TRBJ2-2, with D hard to call. CDR1 and CDR2 (germline): SGHTA, FQGNSA. The ends were cut back, 9 bases at V and 1 base at J, with 6 bases in the middle. The CDR3 has 12 amino acids.

The V gene is TRBV7-6, the J gene TRBJ1-3; 8 nucleotides match TRBD1. V lost 6 bases, J lost 0 bases, and 4 bases stayed unmatched. The CDR3 runs 15 residues. Germline CDR1 is SGHVS and CDR2 is FNYEAQ. The CDR3 nucleotides are TGTGCCAGCAGTCCTGGGACAGGCTCTGGAAACACCATATATTTT. Protein product: CASSPGTGSGNTIYF.

This clone showed up just once. Being one base from a much bigger clone, this may be a read error. V and J are TRBV5-1 and TRBJ1-2, with 7 bases matching TRBD1. The CDR3 extends over 16 amino acids. CDR1 is SGHRS, CDR2 YFSETQ, per germline. Trimming at V came to 4 bases and at J to 3 bases, leaving 12 bases not matched to a gene. CDR3 in amino acids: CASSANFDRADYGYTF. The CDR3 DNA follows: TGCGCCAGCAGCGCAAACTTCGACAGGGCTGACTATGGCTACACCTTC. The whole variable domain, remainder taken from reference TRBV5-1 and TRBJ1-2, is KAGVTQTPRYLIKTRGQQVTLSCSPISGHRSVSWYQQTPGQGLQFLFEYFSETQRNKGNFPGRFSGRQFSNSRSEMNVSTLELGDSALYLCASSANFDRADYGYTFGSGTRLTVV.

The chain employs TRBV29-1 and TRBJ2-5, with D perhaps TRBD1 or TRBD2 (5 bases each). V gave up 3 bases and J gave up 0 bases, with 14 bases separating them. The CDR3 contains 15 residues. The germline gives CDR1 SQVTM, CDR2 ANQGSEA. The CDR3 is CSVEGSRGYQETQYF. The CDR3 DNA reads TGCAGCGTTGAGGGGAGTAGGGGATACCAAGAGACCCAGTACTTC. The variable domain in full, with the rest retrieved from reference TRBV29-1 and TRBJ2-5, is SAVISQKPSRDICQRGTSLTIQCQVDSQVTMMFWYRQQPGQSLTLIATANQGSEATYESGFVIDKFPISRPNLTFSTLTVSNMSPEDSSIYLCSVEGSRGYQETQYFGPGTRLLVL.

The chain is built from TRBV18 and TRBJ2-3; 9 bases line up with TRBD2. The junction had 6 bases not matched to a gene; V was cut back by 0 bases and J by 5 bases. The CDR3 sequence is 16 residues long. Germline V gives CDR1 KGHSH, CDR2 LQKENI. The DNA of the CDR3 is TGTGCCAGCTCACCACCTCTAGCGGGACGCATAGATACGCAGTATTTT. Translation: CASSPPLAGRIDTQYF.

The rearrangement links TRBV9 to TRBJ2-5; D is undetermined. The germline V gene encodes CDR1 SGDLS and CDR2 YYNGEE. The CDR3 runs to 15 residues. Trimming cost V 4 bases and J 1 base, with 14 bases left between them. The CDR3 DNA sequence: TGTGCCAGCAGCTCACGGCCAGAGTCCCAAGAGACCCAGTACTTC. Protein sequence: CASSSRPESQETQYF.

This sequence joins TRBV6-1 and TRBJ1-1; D uncertain. The CDR3 is made up of 13 amino acids. V dropped 10 bases and J dropped 5 bases, with 17 bases sitting between them. The V gene's germline CDR1 is MNHNS and CDR2 SASEGT. CDR3 region: CAIGGGGRTEAFF. Written as DNA, the CDR3 is TGTGCCATCGGAGGAGGTGGTCGGACTGAAGCTTTCTTT.

The V call is TRBV15, the J call TRBJ2-1; perhaps TRBD1 as D (5 bases). The CDR3 is made up of 15 amino acids. V was pared by 5 bases and J by 5 bases, with 16 bases between. Germline CDR1 reads LNHNV; CDR2 reads YYDKDF (reference sequence). The CDR3 loop reads CATSRGHDGNNEQFF. Here the CDR3 DNA reads TGTGCCACCAGCCGCGGACACGACGGCAACAATGAGCAGTTCTTC.

The chain carries TRBV19 and TRBJ2-1; 7 positions agree with TRBD2. After removal of 2 bases from V and 9 bases from J, the junction contained 7 bases not matched to a gene. Germline CDR1 LNHDA, CDR2 SQIVND (reference sequence). This CDR3 is built from 14 residues. CDR3 sequence: CASSISGARREQFF. CDR3 nucleotide sequence: TGTGCCAGTAGTATAAGCGGGGCGAGACGTGAGCAGTTCTTC.

Ten or more counts support this clone. CDR3: CASRETSPGYTF. Written as DNA, the CDR3 is TGTGCCAGCAGGGAAACCTCTCCTGGCTACACCTTC. The gene calls are TRBV2 and TRBJ1-2, with D unresolved. The CDR3 sequence is 12 residues long. Germline V CDR1 and CDR2: SNHLY, FYNNEI. The ends were cut back, 6 bases at V and 7 bases at J, with 12 bases in the middle.

The chain links TRBV28 to TRBJ2-7; the D gene is possibly TRBD1 (6 bases). V dropped 4 bases and J dropped 0 bases, with 13 bases sitting between them. From germline, CDR1 is MDHEN and CDR2 SYDVKM. This CDR3 is built from 15 residues. The CDR3 DNA reads as TGTGCCAGCAGTTATCAGGGGTCCCCCTCCTACGAGCAGTACTTC. It is translated as CASSYQGSPSYEQYF.

In its sample, this clone was seen once. This chain joins TRBV5-1 and TRBJ2-1; 8 bases agree with TRBD1. In germline, CDR1 is SGHRS, CDR2 YFSETQ. Losses at the gene ends were 5 bases for V and 7 bases for J; bases not matched to a gene: 8. This CDR3 is 14 amino acids long. The CDR3 reads CASRMDRAVNEQFF. CDR3 nucleotides: TGCGCCAGCAGAATGGACAGGGCGGTGAATGAGCAGTTCTTC. Using reference TRBV5-1 and TRBJ2-1 for the parts outside the CDR3, the full variable domain is KAGVTQTPRYLIKTRGQQVTLSCSPISGHRSVSWYQQTPGQGLQFLFEYFSETQRNKGNFPGRFSGRQFSNSRSEMNVSTLELGDSALYLCASRMDRAVNEQFFGPGTRLTVL.

Remarks on this clone: A clone one base away is much larger, so this may be a read error. The CDR3 sequence: CASSQADTQYF. In DNA, the CDR3 is TGTGCCAGCAGCCAGGCAGATACGCAGTATTTT. The chain uses TRBV7-2 and TRBJ2-3; unclear D gene. Germline lookup yields CDR1 SGHTA and CDR2 FQGNSA. The CDR3 spans 11 residues. Deletions cut 5 bases from V and 4 bases from J, with 4 bases between.

The gene calls are TRBV18 and TRBJ2-7, with no clear D. The germline V gene encodes CDR1 KGHSH and CDR2 LQKENI. V was cut by 4 bases and J by 2 bases, with 9 bases left in between. This CDR3 is 13 amino acids long. The CDR3 DNA is TGTGCCAGCTCACTCAAGCCGGCCTACGAGCAGTACTTC. Its protein product is CASSLKPAYEQYF.